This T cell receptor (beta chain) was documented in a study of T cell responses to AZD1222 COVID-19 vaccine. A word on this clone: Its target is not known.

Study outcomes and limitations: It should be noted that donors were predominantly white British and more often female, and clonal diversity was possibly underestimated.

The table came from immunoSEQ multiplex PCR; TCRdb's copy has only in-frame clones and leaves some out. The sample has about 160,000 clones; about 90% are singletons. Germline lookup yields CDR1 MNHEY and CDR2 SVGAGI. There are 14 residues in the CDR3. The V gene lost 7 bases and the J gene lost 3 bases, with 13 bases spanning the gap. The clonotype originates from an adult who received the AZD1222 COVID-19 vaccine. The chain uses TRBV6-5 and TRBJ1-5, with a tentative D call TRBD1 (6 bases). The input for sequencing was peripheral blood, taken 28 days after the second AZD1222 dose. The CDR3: CASTGALFNQPQHF. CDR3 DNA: TGTGCCAGCACAGGGGCCCTTTTCAATCAGCCCCAGCATTTT.